Below are 18 T cell receptor beta chains sequenced from a single sample in a study of blood T cell repertoires in COVID-19. Data came from immunoSEQ multiplex PCR; TCRdb stores just in-frame clones and leaves some out. The sample holds fewer than 60,000 clones, roughly 80% seen once. Material for sequencing was peripheral blood. Receptors were obtained from an elderly woman with acute or convalescent COVID-19.

This clone was counted once. The chain employs TRBV19 and TRBJ1-2; weak D call: TRBD1 (5 bases). Germline assignment: CDR1 LNHDA and CDR2 SQIVND (reference sequence). This CDR3 is 13 amino acids long. Trimming left V 6 bases short and J 4 bases short, with 12 bases between. The CDR3, as DNA: TGTGCCAGTAGACCGGGGGGTCGCTATGGCTACACCTTC. This encodes CASRPGGRYGYTF.

V and J are TRBV3-1 (or the pseudogene TRBV3-2) and TRBJ2-7, with D maybe TRBD2 (5 bases). CDR3 length: 16 residues. From germline, CDR1 is LGHDT and CDR2 YNNKEL (reference sequence). Trimming removed 4 bases at V and 6 bases at J, with 22 bases between. The CDR3 nucleotides read TGTGCCAGCAGCCGGGCCGCCGGGATAATACCCCTCGAGCAGTACTTC. Translating it yields CASSRAAGIIPLEQYF.

This clone has only a few counts. The chain combines TRBV6-6 with TRBJ1-2; 8 nucleotides line up with TRBD1. The CDR3 has 13 amino acids. Germline CDR1 reads MNHNY; CDR2 reads SVGAGI (reference sequence). V lost 4 bases, J lost 8 bases, and 6 bases stayed unmatched. In nucleotides, the CDR3 is TGTGCCAGCAGTTCTCAGTCAGGGGGCGGCTACACCTTC. Its translation: CASSSQSGGGYTF.

The chain has TRBV5-1 and TRBJ1-1; no reliable D call. V gave up 0 bases and J gave up 0 bases, with 6 bases separating them. This CDR3 spans 14 amino acids. CDR1 is SGHRS and CDR2 is YFSETQ in the germline V gene. The CDR3 sequence is CASSLEYLNTEAFF. CDR3 nucleotides: TGCGCCAGCAGCTTGGAATACTTGAACACTGAAGCTTTCTTT.

The chain carries TRBV29-1 and TRBJ2-1; D remains unclear. The CDR3 covers 11 residues. Germline CDR1 SQVTM, CDR2 ANQGSEA. V shed 7 bases and J shed 3 bases, with 7 bases lying between them. CDR3 sequence: CSDRYYNEQFF. Here the CDR3 DNA reads TGCAGCGACCGGTACTACAATGAGCAGTTCTTC.

The chain employs TRBV7-3 and TRBJ2-1; 10 nucleotides align to TRBD2. This CDR3 is built from 15 residues. Looked up from germline, CDR1 is SGHTA and CDR2 is FQGTGA. The V gene end was trimmed by 4 bases and the J gene end by 4 bases; junction bases not matched to a gene: 4. DNA of the CDR3: TGTGCCAGCAGCTCAGGGACTAGCGAGTACAATGAGCAGTTCTTC. Protein product: CASSSGTSEYNEQFF.

This clone has only a few counts. The chain links TRBV7-6 to TRBJ2-2; 9 bases map to TRBD2. This CDR3 comprises 15 residues. Trimming at V came to 5 bases and at J to 4 bases, leaving 5 bases not matched to a gene. Germline V CDR1 and CDR2: SGHVS, FNYEAQ. CDR3 in DNA: TGTGCCAGCAGCCTGAGGCGGGGGGGCACCGGGGAGCTGTTTTTT. This translates into CASSLRRGGTGELFF.

This sequence joins TRBV3-1 (or the pseudogene TRBV3-2) and TRBJ1-4; D gene ambiguous. CDR3 length equals 15 residues. V lost 4 bases to trimming and J lost 8 bases, with 17 bases between them. Germline V gene lookup returns CDR1 LGHDT and CDR2 YNNKEL (reference sequence). CDR3 residues: CASSPFAQVVEKLFF. DNA for the CDR3: TGTGCCAGCAGCCCTTTCGCTCAGGTCGTAGAAAAACTGTTTTTT.

The V gene is TRBV7-2, the J gene TRBJ2-3; D unresolved. V lost 4 bases to trimming and J lost 4 bases, with 9 bases between them. The CDR3 covers 13 residues. Per the germline V gene, CDR1 is SGHTA and CDR2 is FQGNSA. This CDR3 is CASSYKVSDTQYF. In DNA form, the CDR3 reads TGTGCCAGCAGCTACAAAGTGTCAGATACGCAGTATTTT.

V gene TRBV3-1 (or the pseudogene TRBV3-2) combines with J gene TRBJ2-5; TRBD1 matches 9 bases. Germline CDR1 is LGHDT and CDR2 is YNNKEL (reference sequence). The V segment lost 4 bases and the J segment 3 bases; nucleotides outside the gene matches: 6. This CDR3 contains 15 residues. CDR3 sequence: CASSPQGQGKETQYF. In nucleotides, the CDR3 is TGTGCCAGCAGCCCCCAAGGACAGGGGAAAGAGACCCAGTACTTC.

The CDR3 sequence: CSADPGTSYGYTF. DNA for the CDR3: TGCAGCGCCGACCCCGGGACATCCTATGGCTACACCTTC. V and J are TRBV29-1 and TRBJ1-2; maybe TRBD1 (6 bases). This CDR3 spans 13 amino acids. The germline V and J ends were trimmed by 7 bases and 4 bases, with 16 bases remaining between them. Per germline, CDR1 SQVTM and CDR2 ANQGSEA.

The chain is built from TRBV7-9 and TRBJ2-2; 11 nucleotides agree with TRBD1. Trimming cost V 5 bases and J 5 bases; bases outside gene matches: 4. Germline values: CDR1 SEHNR, CDR2 FQNEAQ (reference sequence). The CDR3 totals 15 residues. The DNA of the CDR3 is TGTGCCAGCAGCCTGGACAGGGGGCGGACCGGGGAGCTGTTTTTT. Translation: CASSLDRGRTGELFF.

This chain uses TRBV5-1 with TRBJ2-7; D is perhaps TRBD1 (6 bases). Trimming removed 4 bases from V and 5 bases from J, with 16 bases in between. Germline assignment: CDR1 SGHRS and CDR2 YFSETQ. This CDR3 region has 14 residues. CDR3 amino acids: CASSPRQERDEQYF. CDR3 nucleotide sequence: TGCGCCAGCAGCCCACGACAGGAGAGGGACGAGCAGTACTTC.

V usage is TRBV5-1 and J usage is TRBJ1-1, with 7 bases lining up with TRBD1. CDR3 length: 15 amino acids. Germline assignment: CDR1 SGHRS and CDR2 YFSETQ. Trimming at V came to 5 bases and at J to 0 bases, leaving 7 bases not matched to a gene. As DNA, the CDR3 is TGCGCCAGCAGAGACAGGGTAAACATGAACACTGAAGCTTTCTTT. It is translated as CASRDRVNMNTEAFF.

The chain is built from TRBV7-9 and TRBJ1-4, with D perhaps matching TRBD1 (6 bases). Trimming stripped 6 bases from V and 7 bases from J, with 18 bases between. This CDR3 contains 15 residues. The germline CDR1 and CDR2 sequences are SEHNR and FQNEAQ (reference sequence). The CDR3 coding sequence is TGTGCCAGCAGGTCCGGGACACGAGTTGGTGAAAAACTGTTTTTT. This sequence encodes CASRSGTRVGEKLFF. Complete variable domain (other parts from reference TRBV7-9 and TRBJ1-4): DTGVSQNPRHKITKRGQNVTFRCDPISEHNRLYWYRQTLGQGPEFLTYFQNEAQLEKSRLLSDRFSAERPKGSFSTLEIQRTEQGDSAMYLCASRSGTRVGEKLFFGSGTQLSVL.

The chain combines TRBV2 with TRBJ2-1; D call uncertain. The CDR3 contains 14 residues. Germline V lookup: CDR1 SNHLY, CDR2 FYNNEI. V was shortened by 6 bases and J by 7 bases, with 16 bases between the two germline ends. The CDR3 reads CASSVSPYSNEQFF. In DNA form, the CDR3 reads TGTGCCAGCAGCGTTTCCCCATACAGTAATGAGCAGTTCTTC.

The chain couples TRBV18 to TRBJ2-7; D may be TRBD2 (5 bases). Germline V gives CDR1 KGHSH, CDR2 LQKENI. This CDR3 has 16 amino acids. The V gene lost 1 base and the J gene lost 0 bases, with 13 bases spanning the gap. The CDR3, as DNA: TGTGCCAGCTCACCACGGACGGGGTCGAGCTCCTACGAGCAGTACTTC. Encoded protein: CASSPRTGSSSYEQYF.

The chain joins TRBV6-1 to TRBJ2-2, with TRBD2 as a possible D gene (7 bases). CDR3 length: 16 amino acids. Germline CDR1 reads MNHNS; CDR2 reads SASEGT. Trimming took 3 bases from V and 1 from J, leaving 12 bases between them. CDR3 sequence reads: CASSDSGGRNTGELFF. The CDR3 DNA follows: TGTGCCAGCAGTGATTCCGGGGGGCGGAACACCGGGGAGCTGTTTTTT.